This record concerns one T cell receptor beta chain sequence. What antigen it recognizes has not been identified. No much larger clonotype is one base removed from it; base qualities were not supplied. The receptor library was made with PCR. Data came from an Illumina HiSeq 2500. To reduce PCR and sequencing biases, unique molecular identifiers were built into the TCR beta cDNA libraries. Every 1 to 10 million input T cells yielded 500,000 or so cDNA molecules, meaning each molecule approximated one T cell. The same protocol used for the earlier healthy control dataset was applied to prepare and sequence the patient libraries. Within a given batch, samples were prepared together, multiplexed and sequenced on the same HiSeq lane. In the authors' own workflow: MIGEC was used to process the raw barcoded reads, and molecular identifier groups with only a single read were discarded before consensus assembly and CDR3 extraction. VDJtools was used for post-analysis of the clonotype tables, with diversity normalized by down-sampling every dataset to the smallest sample size. Repertoire overlap clustering matched CDR3 amino acid but not nucleotide sequences to correct batch-related cross-sample contamination. TCRdb applied fastp at Q25 and MiXCR to the public reads, then kept only in-frame beta chains. Each CDR3 protein gets just one entry, which takes the most common genes and DNA from the rows behind it. It is TCRdb's table, rather than the study itself, that gives the V and J calls and clone size. Recorded for this sample are 800,000 to 950,000 distinct CDR3 sequences; approximately 53% of them occurred a single time. The biggest ten clones account for approximately 4.3% of the sample.

Reading from cysteine to phenylalanine, the CDR3 counts 13 amino acids. Here the CDR3 DNA is all that survives: 39 bases in frame from base 1. Per the germline V gene, SGHTA is the CDR1 and FQGTGA is the CDR2. This sample stems from a study of post-analysis software for immune sequencing data (dated by TCRdb to between 2014 and 2017). Study-wide context: Disease courses on record covered relapsing-remitting, secondary progressive and progressive-relapsing multiple sclerosis, though some patients had no subtype annotation. The multiple sclerosis patient repertoires were compared with under 13 previously published healthy control repertoires from donors aged about 6 to 25 years. A subset of samples was prepared in parallel using single-end sample barcoding, then pooled and co-amplified after Illumina adapter ligation. Broad study findings and their caveats: Direct clustering with F measure showed strong co-clustering of samples prepared in the same batch, prompting a batch-effect correction. Compared with controls, multiple sclerosis patients had significantly lower normalized Chao1 diversity, a finding suggesting substantial peripheral T-cell clonal expansion. Several TRBV segments, including TRBV5-6, TRBV5-1 and TRBV20-1, were significantly more frequent in patients than controls. The control group was slightly older than the multiple sclerosis patient group.

TCR beta repertoires were profiled from peripheral blood of about a dozen young patients with multiple sclerosis to demonstrate the VDJtools post-analysis software. Multiple sclerosis patients were children and adolescents aged about 6 to 15 years. The sample consisted of blood. This receptor was identified in a girl aged 5 to 17 with multiple sclerosis. The sequence links TRBV7-3 to TRBJ2-4; 10 bases in the middle match TRBD2. The J call is uncertain, as TRBJ2-7 better fits the DNA end. The CDR3 sequence is CASRLAGIYEQYF. Here is the DNA: TGTGCCAGCAGACTAGCGGGGATATACGAGCAGTACTTC.